This T cell receptor beta chain appears in the sequencing data of a study of blood T cell repertoires in COVID-19. About the study: Spain, Italy and the United States supplied samples that represented acute and convalescent COVID-19. Sources were T cells, B-cell-depleted T cells, or PBMCs; the material itself was cDNA or gDNA.

Patients at the Seattle site were enrolled during active infection and followed longitudinally. Trimming took 0 bases from V and 10 from J, leaving 19 bases between them. The CDR3 sequence is 17 residues long. Germline CDR1 and CDR2: LGHNA and YSLEER. Original processing notes: Scientists estimated how many nucleated cells there were by amplifying reference gene primers. TCRdb's table, derived via immunoSEQ multiplex PCR, lists solely in-frame clones and lacks some. The V and J calls and clone size are taken from that table; D and trimming were inferred from the DNA. This table holds roughly 330,000 clones, over 80% found once.

This clonotype originated in a young man with COVID-19, enrolled during active disease. The specimen was peripheral blood. The chain recombines TRBV4-3 with TRBJ1-6; D gene ambiguous. The chain's CDR3 is CASSQDWSREARSPLHF. Written as DNA, the CDR3 is TGCGCCAGCAGCCAAGATTGGTCACGGGAAGCACGCTCACCCCTCCACTTT.